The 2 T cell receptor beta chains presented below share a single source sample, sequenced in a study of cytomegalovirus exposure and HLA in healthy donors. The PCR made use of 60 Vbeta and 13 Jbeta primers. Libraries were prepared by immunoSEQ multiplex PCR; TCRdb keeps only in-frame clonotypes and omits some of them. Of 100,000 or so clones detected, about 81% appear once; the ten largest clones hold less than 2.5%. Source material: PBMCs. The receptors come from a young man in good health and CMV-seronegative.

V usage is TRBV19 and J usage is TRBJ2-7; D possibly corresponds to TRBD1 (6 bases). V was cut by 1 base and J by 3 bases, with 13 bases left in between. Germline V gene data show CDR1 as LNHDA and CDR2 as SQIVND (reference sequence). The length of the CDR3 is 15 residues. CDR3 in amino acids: CASSIAGDIGYEQYF. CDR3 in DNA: TGTGCCAGTAGTATAGCCGGGGACATCGGCTACGAGCAGTACTTC. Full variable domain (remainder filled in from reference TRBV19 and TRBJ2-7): DGGITQSPKYLFRKEGQNVTLSCEQNLNHDAMYWYRQDPGQGLRLIYYSQIVNDFQKGDIAEGYSVSREKKESFPLTVTSAQKNPTAFYLCASSIAGDIGYEQYFGPGTRLTVT.

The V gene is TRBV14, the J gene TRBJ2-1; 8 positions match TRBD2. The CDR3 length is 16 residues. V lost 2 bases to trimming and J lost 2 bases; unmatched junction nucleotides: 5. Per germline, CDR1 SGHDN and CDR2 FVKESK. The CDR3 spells CASSQLSGIPYNEQFF. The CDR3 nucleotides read TGTGCCAGCAGCCAACTTAGCGGGATTCCCTACAATGAGCAGTTCTTC.